This paragraph reports one T cell receptor (beta chain). Antigen: not known. These data belong to a study of T cell responses to AZD1222 COVID-19 vaccine. Broader study findings: In all cases, repertoires were sampled only after the peak T cell response. Spike-specific TCR breadth and depth went up after people got two AZD1222 doses. The study found vaccine-associated CD4 TCRs spanning spike, dominant at 160-218 and 743-854.

Germline trimming cut 2 bases from V and 4 bases from J; bases unmatched to any gene: 7. The CDR3 runs to 15 residues. Per the germline V gene, CDR1 is MNHEY and CDR2 is SVGEGT. Second-dose intervals near 4 or 12 weeks were combined. Here immunoSEQ multiplex PCR was the method, and the copy in TCRdb shows in-frame clones only, minus some. The sample carries some 130,000 clones, 85% to 95% recorded once. The V call is TRBV6-2 or TRBV6-3, the J call TRBJ1-1; 7 bases are shared with TRBD1. Sequenced material: peripheral blood, taken 28 days after the second AZD1222 dose. This sequence was found in an adult who received the AZD1222 COVID-19 vaccine. In DNA, the CDR3 is TGTGCCAGCAGTTACGGCCCAAGGGGGCTCACTGAAGCTTTCTTT. As protein: CASSYGPRGLTEAFF.